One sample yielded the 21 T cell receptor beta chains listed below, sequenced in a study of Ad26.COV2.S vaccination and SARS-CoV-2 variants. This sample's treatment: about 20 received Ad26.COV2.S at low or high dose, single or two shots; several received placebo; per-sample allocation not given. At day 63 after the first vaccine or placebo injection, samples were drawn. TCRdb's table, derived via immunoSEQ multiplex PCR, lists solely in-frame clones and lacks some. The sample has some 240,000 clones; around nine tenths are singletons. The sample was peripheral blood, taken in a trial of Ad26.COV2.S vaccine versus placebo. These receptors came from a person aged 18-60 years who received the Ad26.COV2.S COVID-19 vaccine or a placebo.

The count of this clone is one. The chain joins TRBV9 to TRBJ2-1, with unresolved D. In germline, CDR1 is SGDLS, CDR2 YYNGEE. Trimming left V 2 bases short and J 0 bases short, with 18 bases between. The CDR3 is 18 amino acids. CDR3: CASSVGVLDPGSYNEQFF. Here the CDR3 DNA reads TGTGCCAGCAGCGTTGGGGTACTCGACCCTGGCTCCTACAATGAGCAGTTCTTC.

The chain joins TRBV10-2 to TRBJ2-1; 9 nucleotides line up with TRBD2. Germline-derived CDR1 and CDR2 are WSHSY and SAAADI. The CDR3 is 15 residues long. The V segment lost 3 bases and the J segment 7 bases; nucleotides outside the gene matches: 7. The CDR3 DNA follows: TGCGCCAGCAGTGACCGCGGGAGGGGAGGGAATGAGCAGTTCTTC. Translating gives CASSDRGRGGNEQFF.

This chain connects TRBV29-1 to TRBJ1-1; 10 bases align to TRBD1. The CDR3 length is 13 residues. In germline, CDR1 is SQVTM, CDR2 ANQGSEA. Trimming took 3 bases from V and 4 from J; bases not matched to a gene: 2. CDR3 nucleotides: TGCAGCGTTGATCGGGACAGGGGCACTGAAGCTTTCTTT. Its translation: CSVDRDRGTEAFF.

CDR3: CASSVGTGDYGYTF. Here the CDR3 DNA reads TGTGCCAGCAGCGTAGGGACAGGGGACTATGGCTACACCTTC. J is TRBJ1-2 and V is TRBV9; 9 bases line up with TRBD1. After removal of 0 bases from V and 3 bases from J, the junction contained 0 bases not matched to a gene. The CDR3 totals 14 residues. The V gene's germline CDR1 is SGDLS and CDR2 YYNGEE.

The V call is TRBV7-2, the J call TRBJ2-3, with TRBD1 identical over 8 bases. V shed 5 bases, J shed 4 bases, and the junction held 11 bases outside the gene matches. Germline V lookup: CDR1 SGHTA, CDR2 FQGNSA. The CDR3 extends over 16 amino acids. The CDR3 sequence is CASSPATGVGADTQYF. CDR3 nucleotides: TGTGCCAGCAGCCCGGCGACAGGGGTGGGCGCAGATACGCAGTATTTT.

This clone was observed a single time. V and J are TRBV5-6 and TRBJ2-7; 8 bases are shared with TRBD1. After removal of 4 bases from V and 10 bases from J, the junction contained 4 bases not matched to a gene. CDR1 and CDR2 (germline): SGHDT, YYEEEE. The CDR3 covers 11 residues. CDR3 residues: CASSATGVQYF. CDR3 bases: TGTGCCAGCAGCGCGACAGGGGTACAGTACTTC.

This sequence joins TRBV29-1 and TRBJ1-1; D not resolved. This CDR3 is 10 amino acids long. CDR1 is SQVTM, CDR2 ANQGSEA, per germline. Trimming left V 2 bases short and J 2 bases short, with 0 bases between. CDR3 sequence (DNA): TGCAGCGTTGAAAACACTGAAGCTTTCTTT. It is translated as CSVENTEAFF.

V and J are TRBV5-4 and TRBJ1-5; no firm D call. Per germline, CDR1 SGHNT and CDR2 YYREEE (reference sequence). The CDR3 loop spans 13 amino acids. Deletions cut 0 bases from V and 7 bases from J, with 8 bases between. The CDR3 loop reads CASSLGEGQPQHF. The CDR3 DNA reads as TGTGCCAGCAGCTTGGGGGAGGGACAGCCCCAGCATTTT.

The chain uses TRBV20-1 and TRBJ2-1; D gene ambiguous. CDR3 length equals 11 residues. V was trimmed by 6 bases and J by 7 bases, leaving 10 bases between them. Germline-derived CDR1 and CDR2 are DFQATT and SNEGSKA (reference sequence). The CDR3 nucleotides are TGCAGTGCCCTCCAACAGAATGAGCAGTTCTTC. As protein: CSALQQNEQFF.

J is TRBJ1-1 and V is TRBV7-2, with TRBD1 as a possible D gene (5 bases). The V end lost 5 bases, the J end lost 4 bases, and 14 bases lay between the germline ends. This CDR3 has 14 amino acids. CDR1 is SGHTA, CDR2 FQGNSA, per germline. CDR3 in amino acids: CASSPQQVGTEAFF. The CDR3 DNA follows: TGTGCCAGCAGCCCCCAACAGGTCGGCACTGAAGCTTTCTTT.

CDR3 DNA sequence: TGCAGCGTTGAAGACGGGACAGGGATCCTAAACTATGGCTACACCTTC. Protein: CSVEDGTGILNYGYTF. The rearrangement uses TRBV29-1 and TRBJ1-2; 9 bases line up with TRBD1. Germline V gene sequence: CDR1 SQVTM, CDR2 ANQGSEA. There are 16 residues in the CDR3. The V segment lost 0 bases and the J segment 2 bases; nucleotides outside the gene matches: 7.

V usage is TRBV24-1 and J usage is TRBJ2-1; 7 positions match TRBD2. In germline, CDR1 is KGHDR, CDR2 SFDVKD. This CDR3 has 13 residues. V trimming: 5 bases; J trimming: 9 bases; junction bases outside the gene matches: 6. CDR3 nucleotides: TGTGCCACCAGTGGGGCGGGAGTTAGTGAGCAGTTCTTC. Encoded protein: CATSGAGVSEQFF.

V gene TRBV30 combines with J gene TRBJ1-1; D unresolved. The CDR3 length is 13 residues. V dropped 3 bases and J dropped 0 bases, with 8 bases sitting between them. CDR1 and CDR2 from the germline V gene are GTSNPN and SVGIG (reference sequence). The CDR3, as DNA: TGTGCCTGGAGGTCGACGGTGAACACTGAAGCTTTCTTT. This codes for CAWRSTVNTEAFF. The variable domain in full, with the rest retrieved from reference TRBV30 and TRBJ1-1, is SQTIHQWPATLVQPVGSPLSLECTVEGTSNPNLYWYRQAAGRGLQLLFYSVGIGQISSEVPQNLSASRPQDRQFILSSKKLLLSDSGFYLCAWRSTVNTEAFFGQGTRLTVV.

The CDR3 DNA reads as TGTGCCAGCAGCTTGGCGGGCGCTAGAGCACGGCCACTGCAGTATTTT. Protein: CASSLAGARARPLQYF. The rearrangement uses TRBV5-6 and TRBJ2-3, with unresolved D. With 0 bases removed from V and 11 bases from J, the gap between germline ends came to 22 bases. The CDR3 consists of 16 residues. Germline-derived CDR1 and CDR2 are SGHDT and YYEEEE.

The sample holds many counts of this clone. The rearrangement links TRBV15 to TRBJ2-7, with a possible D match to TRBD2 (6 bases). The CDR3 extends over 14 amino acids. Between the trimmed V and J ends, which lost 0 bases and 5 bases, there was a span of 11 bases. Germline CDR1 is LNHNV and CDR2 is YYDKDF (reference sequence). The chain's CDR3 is CATSRDRGFHEQYV. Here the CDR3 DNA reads TGTGCCACCAGCAGAGATCGGGGGTTCCACGAGCAGTACGTC.

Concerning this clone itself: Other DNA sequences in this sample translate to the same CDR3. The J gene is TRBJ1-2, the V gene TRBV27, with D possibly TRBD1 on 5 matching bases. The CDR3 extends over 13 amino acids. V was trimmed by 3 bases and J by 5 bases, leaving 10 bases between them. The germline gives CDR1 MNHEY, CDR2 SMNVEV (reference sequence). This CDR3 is CASSFRGSYGYTF. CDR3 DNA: TGTGCCAGCAGTTTTAGGGGATCTTATGGCTACACCTTC.

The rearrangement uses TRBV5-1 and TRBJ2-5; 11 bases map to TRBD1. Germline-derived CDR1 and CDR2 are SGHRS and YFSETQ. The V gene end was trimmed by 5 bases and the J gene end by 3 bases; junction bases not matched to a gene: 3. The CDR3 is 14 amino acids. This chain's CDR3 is CASSRDRGEETQYF. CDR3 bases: TGCGCCAGCAGTCGGGACAGGGGGGAAGAGACCCAGTACTTC. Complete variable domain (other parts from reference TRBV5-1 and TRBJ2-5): KAGVTQTPRYLIKTRGQQVTLSCSPISGHRSVSWYQQTPGQGLQFLFEYFSETQRNKGNFPGRFSGRQFSNSRSEMNVSTLELGDSALYLCASSRDRGEETQYFGPGTRLLVL.

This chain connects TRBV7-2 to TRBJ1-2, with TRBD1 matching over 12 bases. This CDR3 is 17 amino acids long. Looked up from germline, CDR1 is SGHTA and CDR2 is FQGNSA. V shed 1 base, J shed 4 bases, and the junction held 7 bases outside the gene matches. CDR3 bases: TGTGCCAGCAGCTTAGATGGGACAGGGGGCTTAGGCTATGGCTACACCTTC. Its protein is CASSLDGTGGLGYGYTF.

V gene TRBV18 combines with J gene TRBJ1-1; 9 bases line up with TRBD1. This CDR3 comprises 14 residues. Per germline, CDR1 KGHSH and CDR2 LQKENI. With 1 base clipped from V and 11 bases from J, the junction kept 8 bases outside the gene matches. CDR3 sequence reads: CASSPRGTGTVAFF. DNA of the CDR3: TGTGCCAGCTCACCACGTGGGACAGGGACGGTTGCTTTCTTT. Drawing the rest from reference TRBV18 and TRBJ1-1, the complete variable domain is NAGVMQNPRHLVRRRGQEARLRCSPMKGHSHVYWYRQLPEEGLKFMVYLQKENIIDESGMPKERFSAEFPKEGPSILRIQQVVRGDSAAYFCASSPRGTGTVAFFGQGTRLTVV.

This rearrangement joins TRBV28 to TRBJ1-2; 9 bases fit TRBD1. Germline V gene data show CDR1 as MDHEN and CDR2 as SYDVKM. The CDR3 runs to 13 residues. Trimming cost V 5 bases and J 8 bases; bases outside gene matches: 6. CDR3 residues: CASSLQGARGYTF. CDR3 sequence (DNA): TGTGCCAGCAGTCTACAGGGGGCGAGGGGCTACACCTTC.

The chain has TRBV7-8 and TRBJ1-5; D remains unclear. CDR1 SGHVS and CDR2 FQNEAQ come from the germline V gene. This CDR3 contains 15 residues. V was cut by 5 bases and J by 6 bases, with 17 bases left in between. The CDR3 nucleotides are TGTGCCAGCAGCCACCGGGTCAAAACCGGTCAGCCCCAGCATTTT. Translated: CASSHRVKTGQPQHF.